These 10 T cell receptor beta chains were all obtained from the same sample, sequenced in a study of T-cell reconstitution after alpha-beta-depleted transplantation in children. Preparing the TCRbeta library involved the use of unique molecular identifiers. Using its own MiXCR run on the PCR reads, TCRdb lists one record per CDR3 protein. The sample carries some 26,000 distinct CDR3 sequences, over 15% recorded once. This specimen was PBMCs, mostly from graft donor cells, taken 60 days after TCRalphabeta/CD19-depleted stem cell transplant. These receptors were taken from a male patient under 10 years old who had a stem cell transplant for acute lymphoblastic leukemia, so the T cells may come from the graft donor.

The rearrangement uses TRBV11-3 and TRBJ2-3; 9 bases align to TRBD2. V was clipped by 1 base and J by 0 bases; unmatched bases: 8. The germline CDR1 and CDR2 sequences are SGHNT and YENEEA. The CDR3 consists of 18 residues. CDR3 sequence: CASSLVGSGSFSTDTQYF. The DNA of the CDR3 is TGTGCCAGCAGCTTAGTGGGTAGCGGGAGTTTTAGCACAGATACGCAGTATTTT.

This clonotype came up many times. The genes are TRBV6-5 and TRBJ1-1; TRBD1 aligns across 7 bases. CDR1 is MNHEY, CDR2 SVGAGI, per germline. J lost 1 base, V lost 3 bases, and 8 bases had no gene match. This CDR3 region has 16 residues. CDR3 in amino acids: CASSYPSTGPNTEAFF. Written as DNA, the CDR3 is TGTGCCAGCAGTTATCCGTCGACAGGGCCGAACACTGAAGCTTTCTTT.

This clonotype came up many times. The rearrangement links TRBV12-3 or TRBV12-4 to TRBJ2-7; D not resolved. This CDR3 is 14 amino acids long. V lost 6 bases to trimming and J lost 6 bases, with 18 bases between them. CDR3 loop: CASRASVGAIEQYF. The CDR3 coding sequence is TGTGCCAGCAGGGCCTCGGTTGGAGCGATCGAGCAGTACTTC.

The chain couples TRBV12-3 or TRBV12-4 to TRBJ2-7; 10 bases match TRBD2. The CDR3 has 14 amino acids. V was clipped by 4 bases and J by 3 bases; unmatched bases: 3. CDR3 DNA: TGTGCCAGCAGTTGGCTAGCGGGAGACTACGAGCAGTACTTC. Translated, it gives CASSWLAGDYEQYF.

The chain recombines TRBV13 with TRBJ1-1; maybe TRBD1 (5 bases). The CDR3 loop spans 14 amino acids. Germline loops: CDR1 PRHDT, CDR2 FYEKMQ (reference sequence). V lost 5 bases and J 6 bases, leaving 16 bases between the germline ends. CDR3 amino acids: CASSRRGLVAEAFF. In DNA, the CDR3 is TGTGCCAGCAGCCGTCGGGGGTTAGTGGCTGAAGCTTTCTTT.

This clonotype occurred many times. The chain recombines TRBV5-1 with TRBJ2-3, with TRBD1 identical over 7 bases. The CDR3 has 15 residues. J was trimmed by 2 bases and V by 4 bases; bases with no gene match: 7. The germline CDR1 and CDR2 sequences are SGHRS and YFSETQ. The CDR3 region has the DNA TGCGCCAGCAGCCACCCGGGACAGAACACAGATACGCAGTATTTT. The encoded protein is CASSHPGQNTDTQYF.

Ten or more counts support this clonotype. The genes are TRBV7-9 and TRBJ1-4; D remains unclear. CDR3 length: 14 amino acids. Per germline, CDR1 SEHNR and CDR2 FQNEAQ (reference sequence). V was clipped by 5 bases and J by 7 bases, with 14 bases between them. The DNA for the CDR3 is TGTGCCAGCAGCACAGAAAGAGGAATTGAAAAACTGTTTTTT. This codes for CASSTERGIEKLFF.

This clonotype was seen repeatedly, ten times or more. The J gene is TRBJ2-3, the V gene TRBV7-9; D may be TRBD1 (6 bases). With 5 bases removed from V and 4 bases from J, the gap between germline ends came to 13 bases. CDR3 length equals 14 residues. CDR1 and CDR2 (germline): SEHNR, FQNEAQ (reference sequence). CDR3: CASSLLDSSDTQYF. CDR3 DNA sequence: TGTGCCAGCAGCCTCTTGGACAGTTCAGATACGCAGTATTTT.

This clonotype was observed a handful of times. The V gene is TRBV20-1, the J gene TRBJ1-6, with D unresolved. This CDR3 contains 11 residues. Germline CDR1 reads DFQATT; CDR2 reads SNEGSKA (reference sequence). Trimming left V 3 bases short and J 10 bases short, with 7 bases between. The CDR3 sequence is CSASSASPLHF. In DNA form, the CDR3 reads TGCAGTGCTAGTTCCGCGTCACCCCTCCACTTT.

J is TRBJ2-1 and V is TRBV9, with no clear D. The CDR3 contains 15 residues. CDR1 and CDR2 from the germline V gene are SGDLS and YYNGEE. V gave up 2 bases and J gave up 0 bases, with 9 bases separating them. The CDR3 protein is CASSVGSSSYNEQFF. The CDR3 nucleotides read TGTGCCAGCAGCGTCGGCAGCAGCTCCTACAATGAGCAGTTCTTC.